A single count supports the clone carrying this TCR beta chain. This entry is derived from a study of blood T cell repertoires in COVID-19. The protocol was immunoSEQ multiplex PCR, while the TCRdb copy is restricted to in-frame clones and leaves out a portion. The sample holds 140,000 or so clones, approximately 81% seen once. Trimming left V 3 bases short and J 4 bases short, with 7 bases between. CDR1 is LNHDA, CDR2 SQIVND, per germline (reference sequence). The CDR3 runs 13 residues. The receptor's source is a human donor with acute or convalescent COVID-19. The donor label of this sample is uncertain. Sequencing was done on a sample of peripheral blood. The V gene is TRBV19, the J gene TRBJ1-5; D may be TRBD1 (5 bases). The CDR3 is CASSMTANQPQHF. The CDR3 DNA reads TGTGCCAGTAGTATGACAGCGAATCAGCCCCAGCATTTT.